This entry lists 23 T cell receptor beta chains sequenced from one sample in a study of blood T cells in healthy people across ages. A second roughly 6 to 11 cycle PCR used barcoded and J-beta primers. Each CDR3 protein gets one entry after TCRdb re-called the 5' RACE reads with MiXCR. The sample holds about 650,000 distinct CDR3 sequences; approximately 52% are singletons and the top ten take approximately 13%. Sequencing was performed on blood. Source of these receptors: a woman older than 75 in good health.

The chain recombines TRBV7-2 with TRBJ2-6; D is ambiguous. V lost 2 bases to trimming and J lost 0 bases, with 14 bases between them. The CDR3 totals 18 residues. CDR1 and CDR2 (germline): SGHTA, FQGNSA. The CDR3 sequence is CASSLMRPAYSGANVLTF. The CDR3 DNA is TGTGCCAGCAGCTTAATGAGACCAGCATACTCTGGGGCCAACGTCCTGACTTTC.

The gene calls are TRBV20-1 and TRBJ2-5, with D possibly being TRBD2 (5 bases). Germline V gene lookup returns CDR1 DFQATT and CDR2 SNEGSKA (reference sequence). V was trimmed by 3 bases and J by 3 bases, leaving 20 bases between them. CDR3 length equals 16 residues. The CDR3 coding sequence is TGCAGTGCTAGGCGGGCGGGTGTAATTACGAAAGAGACCCAGTACTTC. This sequence encodes CSARRAGVITKETQYF.

The rearrangement joins TRBV2 to TRBJ2-1, with TRBD1 identical over 9 bases. The CDR3 is 12 residues long. J lost 14 bases, V lost 7 bases, and 9 bases had no gene match. From germline, CDR1 is SNHLY and CDR2 FYNNEI. The CDR3 DNA follows: TGTGCCAGCATGAGAGCGGGACAGGGTGAGTTCTTC. It specifies CASMRAGQGEFF. Full variable domain (rest looked up from reference TRBV2 and TRBJ2-1): EPEVTQTPSHQVTQMGQEVILRCVPISNHLYFYWYRQILGQKVEFLVSFYNNEISEKSEIFDDQFSVERPDGSNFTLKIRSTKLEDSAMYFCASMRAGQGEFFGPGTRLTVL.

This clonotype was detected many times. This sequence joins TRBV7-8 and TRBJ2-1; 9 bases agree with TRBD2. V trimming: 2 bases; J trimming: 0 bases; junction bases outside the gene matches: 5. This CDR3 has 17 amino acids. The germline V gene encodes CDR1 SGHVS and CDR2 FQNEAQ. The CDR3 protein is CASSLLAGMSSYNEQFF. DNA of the CDR3: TGTGCCAGCAGCTTACTAGCGGGAATGAGCTCCTACAATGAGCAGTTCTTC.

The chain couples TRBV12-3 or TRBV12-4 to TRBJ2-3, with unresolved D. The CDR3 is made up of 13 amino acids. V was shortened by 6 bases and J by 6 bases, with 13 bases between the two germline ends. The CDR3 bases are TGTGCCAGCAGCCGACTCTCCGGCGATACGCAGTATTTT. It yields the protein CASSRLSGDTQYF.

This clonotype was detected only once. The gene calls are TRBV2 and TRBJ2-4, with TRBD2 identical over 13 bases. The J call may be in error: the DNA end matches TRBJ2-7 better. Germline-derived CDR1 and CDR2 are SNHLY and FYNNEI. There are 14 residues in the CDR3. CDR3 in amino acids: CATWTTSGGYEQYF. For the CDR3, the DNA is TGTGCCACTTGGACGACTAGCGGGGGGTACGAGCAGTACTTC.

The chain couples TRBV2 to TRBJ1-2; D gene unclear. The V end lost 9 bases, the J end lost 6 bases, and 14 bases lay between the germline ends. Germline CDR1 SNHLY, CDR2 FYNNEI. The CDR3 loop spans 12 amino acids. The CDR3 here is CARTLSKDGYTF. The CDR3 bases are TGTGCCAGAACCTTGTCTAAGGATGGCTACACCTTC.

V usage is TRBV15 and J usage is TRBJ1-2; TRBD1 aligns across 7 bases. Germline CDR1 is LNHNV and CDR2 is YYDKDF (reference sequence). V was clipped by 1 base and J by 4 bases; unmatched bases: 12. There are 17 residues in the CDR3. The CDR3 reads CATSRVDRAAGRYGYTF. The DNA for the CDR3 is TGTGCCACCAGCAGAGTCGACAGGGCGGCGGGACGCTATGGCTACACCTTC.

The chain employs TRBV25-1 and TRBJ2-7; D ambiguous. Germline loops: CDR1 MGHDK, CDR2 SYGVNS. The CDR3 covers 13 residues. The ends were cut back, 3 bases at V and 2 bases at J, with 8 bases in the middle. The CDR3 bases are TGTGCCAGCAGTGACAGGCAAGCCTACGAGCAGTACTTC. This encodes CASSDRQAYEQYF.

A note on this clonotype: This may come from a read error, since a much larger clone is one base off. The V call is TRBV9, the J call TRBJ1-6; no clear D gene. There are 17 residues in the CDR3. The germline V gene has CDR1 SGDLS and CDR2 YYNGEE. As DNA, the CDR3 is TGTGCCAGCAGCGTAGGGAGGGCCCTAACGATGAATTCACCCCCCCACTTT. Translation: CASSVGRALTMNSPPHF.

Details on this clonotype: The junction does not match germline at one end; this may be a read error. The chain joins TRBV7-2 to TRBJ1-2; perhaps TRBD1 as D (6 bases). The V gene's germline CDR1 is SGHTA and CDR2 FQGNSA. The CDR3 consists of 13 residues. The CDR3, as DNA: TGCGCAGCACCCTTCGGGGGGGCTTATGGCTACACCTTC. Translating it yields CAAPFGGAYGYTF.

This clonotype was observed at least ten times. The chain combines TRBV7-9 with TRBJ2-3, with TRBD1 matching over 7 bases. CDR1 SEHNR and CDR2 FQNEAQ come from the germline V gene (reference sequence). V shed 5 bases, J shed 2 bases, and the junction held 7 bases outside the gene matches. This CDR3 is built from 15 residues. The CDR3 here is CASSQLGQSTDTQYF. In DNA, the CDR3 is TGTGCCAGCAGCCAATTGGGACAGTCCACAGATACGCAGTATTTT.

Turning to this clonotype: A much larger clone differs by one base, so this may be a read error. This chain uses TRBV6-6 with TRBJ1-1; weak D call: TRBD1 (6 bases). This CDR3 has 15 residues. Germline CDR1 is MNHNY and CDR2 is SVGAGI (reference sequence). CDR3 in DNA: TGTGCCAGCAGTTGGGGGGCGAACATGAACACTGTAGCTTTCTTT. Encoded protein: CASSWGANMNTVAFF.

The rearrangement joins TRBV7-8 to TRBJ2-3, with D possibly TRBD1 on 6 matching bases. Germline V gene sequence: CDR1 SGHVS, CDR2 FQNEAQ. The CDR3 is 16 residues long. Trimming shortened V by 1 base and J by 8 bases, and 19 bases separated the two germline ends. The CDR3, as DNA: TGTGCCAGCAGCTTAGTGCCAATAGGACAGAAAGCTACGCAGTATTTT. Its translation: CASSLVPIGQKATQYF.

This clonotype was seen at least ten times. This chain connects TRBV6-5 to TRBJ2-7; TRBD2 aligns across 7 bases. Trimming at V came to 5 bases and at J to 2 bases, leaving 12 bases not matched to a gene. Germline V gives CDR1 MNHEY, CDR2 SVGAGI. This CDR3 contains 16 residues. CDR3 sequence reads: CASSTTSVGVPYEQYF. CDR3 DNA sequence: TGTGCCAGCAGTACTACTAGCGTGGGGGTCCCCTACGAGCAGTACTTC.

The chain carries TRBV20-1 and TRBJ1-4; TRBD1 matches 7 bases. Trimming took 0 bases from V and 8 from J; bases not matched to a gene: 6. Per the germline V gene, CDR1 is DFQATT and CDR2 is SNEGSKA (reference sequence). The CDR3 consists of 14 residues. CDR3 region: CSARDGQGVEKLFF. As DNA, the CDR3 is TGCAGTGCTAGAGATGGGCAGGGGGTGGAAAAACTGTTTTTT.

This clonotype has a handful of counts. The chain employs TRBV20-1 and TRBJ2-2; either TRBD1 or TRBD2 may fit D (6 bases each). Germline values: CDR1 DFQATT, CDR2 SNEGSKA (reference sequence). The CDR3 extends over 14 amino acids. V lost 3 bases, J lost 1 base, and 9 bases lay in between. CDR3 coding DNA: TGCAGTGCTAGGGGGGGCCTGAACACCGGGGAGCTGTTTTTT. This codes for CSARGGLNTGELFF.

Note on this clonotype: Just one base apart from a much larger clone, this may be a read error. The V call is TRBV7-9, the J call TRBJ2-3, with D unclear. The CDR3 runs 14 residues. Trimming took off 1 base at V and 7 bases at J, with 12 bases between the two ends. CDR1 and CDR2 (germline): SEHNR, FQNEAQ (reference sequence). The DNA of the CDR3 is TGTGCCAGCAGCTTAGGAGTTAGGAAAAATACGCAGTATTTT. Protein product: CASSLGVRKNTQYF. Full variable domain (rest looked up from reference TRBV7-9 and TRBJ2-3): DTGVSQNPRHKITKRGQNVTFRCDPISEHNRLYWYRQTLGQGPEFLTYFQNEAQLEKSRLLSDRFSAERPKGSFSTLEIQRTEQGDSAMYLCASSLGVRKNTQYFGPGTRLTVL.

The CDR3 loop reads CASSFKNWDTQYF. The CDR3 nucleotides read TGTGCCAGCAGCTTTAAGAACTGGGATACGCAGTATTTT. This chain connects TRBV11-2 to TRBJ2-3; D remains ambiguous. V was clipped by 3 bases and J by 6 bases, with 10 bases between them. This CDR3 is built from 13 residues. Per germline, CDR1 SGHAT and CDR2 FQNNGV.

This clonotype was seen only a few times. This could be a read error, since a much larger clone is one nucleotide away. The V gene is TRBV7-9, the J gene TRBJ2-1; D not certain. With 5 bases removed from V and 5 bases from J, the gap between germline ends came to 13 bases. Germline V lookup: CDR1 SEHNR, CDR2 FQNEAQ (reference sequence). This CDR3 contains 14 residues. The CDR3: CASSVSAIDNEQFF. The DNA for the CDR3 is TGTGCCAGCAGCGTCTCAGCGATCGACAATGAGCAGTTCTTC.

This clonotype was counted ten times or more. The chain joins TRBV10-3 to TRBJ2-1; D is undetermined. The CDR3 covers 12 residues. Between the trimmed V and J ends, which lost 8 bases and 6 bases, there was a span of 11 bases. Germline lookup yields CDR1 ENHRY and CDR2 SYGVKD. The CDR3 coding sequence is TGTGCCATCGGGTTCAGGACCAATGAGCAGTTCTTC. The encoded protein is CAIGFRTNEQFF.

This clonotype came up many times. This chain links TRBV5-1 with TRBJ2-1; D possibly corresponds to TRBD1 (5 bases). The CDR3 contains 16 residues. The V gene lost 1 base and the J gene lost 1 base, with 12 bases spanning the gap. The germline CDR1 and CDR2 sequences are SGHRS and YFSETQ. Here the CDR3 reads CASSLRATESYNEQFF. The CDR3 DNA reads TGCGCCAGCAGCTTGAGGGCGACAGAATCCTACAATGAGCAGTTCTTC.

The chain couples TRBV5-1 to TRBJ1-1; no clear D. This CDR3 is 14 amino acids long. Trimming took 3 bases from V and 0 from J, leaving 9 bases between them. Per germline, CDR1 SGHRS and CDR2 YFSETQ. The CDR3 loop reads CASSWNDMNTEAFF. CDR3 DNA: TGCGCCAGCAGCTGGAACGATATGAACACTGAAGCTTTCTTT.